Each of the 21 T cell receptor beta chains below was sequenced from the same sample in a study of blood T cell repertoires in COVID-19. Generated by immunoSEQ multiplex PCR, the TCRdb table keeps only in-frame clones and is missing some. This table holds about 150,000 clones, approximately 88% found once. The sequencing sample was made of peripheral blood. The receptors derive from a human donor in a cohort sampled during active COVID-19.

As to this clone: The same CDR3 also results from other DNA sequences found in this sample. The chain combines TRBV6-1 with TRBJ1-2, with TRBD1 identical over 7 bases. The V gene end was trimmed by 2 bases and the J gene end by 6 bases; junction bases not matched to a gene: 3. Germline CDR1 MNHNS, CDR2 SASEGT. This CDR3 contains 13 residues. CDR3 DNA: TGTGCCAGCAGTGAAAGACAGGGACATGGCTACACCTTC. Its translation: CASSERQGHGYTF.

The chain joins TRBV19 to TRBJ2-1; perhaps TRBD2 as D (6 bases). V was trimmed by 3 bases and J by 5 bases, leaving 20 bases between them. In germline, CDR1 is LNHDA, CDR2 SQIVND (reference sequence). CDR3 size: 17 residues. CDR3: CASSIRPGGKTNNEQFF. DNA of the CDR3: TGTGCCAGTAGTATCCGTCCGGGCGGGAAAACTAACAATGAGCAGTTCTTC.

The J gene is TRBJ2-3, the V gene TRBV19; 10 bases fit TRBD1. Trimming removed 2 bases from V and 3 bases from J; junction bases left unmatched: 5. This CDR3 contains 16 residues. Germline V CDR1 and CDR2: LNHDA, SQIVND (reference sequence). This chain's CDR3 is CASSISTGGRTDTQYF. The CDR3 bases are TGTGCCAGTAGTATATCGACAGGGGGCAGGACAGATACGCAGTATTTT.

J is TRBJ2-1 and V is TRBV25-1, with 10 bases that match TRBD1. This CDR3 region has 16 residues. Germline loops: CDR1 MGHDK, CDR2 SYGVNS. V gave up 5 bases and J gave up 2 bases; unmatched junction bases: 6. The CDR3 protein is CASSPTGQGAYNEQFF. The CDR3 bases are TGTGCCAGCAGTCCAACCGGACAGGGGGCCTACAATGAGCAGTTCTTC.

In this sample, this clone turned up once. The chain employs TRBV12-3 or TRBV12-4 and TRBJ1-5, with D uncertain. The CDR3 is 13 residues long. V lost 2 bases to trimming and J lost 5 bases, with 7 bases between them. CDR3 residues: CASSLKTDQPQHF. CDR3 sequence (DNA): TGTGCCAGCAGTTTAAAAACAGATCAGCCCCAGCATTTT.

Details on this clone: The junction does not match germline at one end; this may be a read error. This chain uses TRBV7-7 with TRBJ2-2; tentative D call: TRBD2 (5 bases). Germline values: CDR1 SSHAT, CDR2 FNYEAQ (reference sequence). The CDR3 is 13 residues long. The DNA for the CDR3 is TGTGCTAGCAGCTTGGACTTCACCGGGGAGCTGTTTTTT. Encoded protein: CASSLDFTGELFF.

The V call is TRBV6-5, the J call TRBJ1-4; TRBD1 agrees at 7 bases. The V segment lost 6 bases and the J segment 7 bases; nucleotides outside the gene matches: 8. The CDR3 contains 14 residues. Looked up from germline, CDR1 is MNHEY and CDR2 is SVGAGI. CDR3 in amino acids: CASSTGERSEKLFF. The CDR3 DNA reads as TGTGCCAGCAGCACAGGGGAAAGGAGTGAAAAACTGTTTTTT.

The chain couples TRBV5-1 to TRBJ2-1; 9 bases fit TRBD2. The J segment lost 0 bases and the V segment lost 4 bases, leaving 14 bases of the junction unmatched. The CDR3 runs 19 residues. In germline, CDR1 is SGHRS, CDR2 YFSETQ. The DNA for the CDR3 is TGCGCCAGCAGCGACTCGGCTAGCGGGACCCTCAGCTCCTACAATGAGCAGTTCTTC. Protein product: CASSDSASGTLSSYNEQFF.

J is TRBJ1-2 and V is TRBV5-1, with a possible D match to TRBD1 (6 bases). This CDR3 region has 13 residues. Trimming took 6 bases from V and 7 from J, leaving 16 bases between them. Germline V CDR1 and CDR2: SGHRS, YFSETQ. The CDR3 region has the DNA TGCGCCAGCACGGCATCGACAGGAACTGGCTACACCTTC. Translated, it gives CASTASTGTGYTF.

The table lists this clone with a count of one. The chain joins TRBV30 to TRBJ2-3; no firm D call. The CDR3 has 13 amino acids. Germline values: CDR1 GTSNPN, CDR2 SVGIG (reference sequence). Trimming cost V 4 bases and J 4 bases, with 12 bases left between them. The CDR3, as DNA: TGTGCCTGGACCCCCCTAGGAGCAGATACGCAGTATTTT. Protein product: CAWTPLGADTQYF.

This chain links TRBV4-2 with TRBJ1-2; no reliable D call. Trimming took 1 base from V and 10 from J, leaving 19 bases between them. The CDR3 loop spans 15 amino acids. Per germline, CDR1 LGHNA and CDR2 YNFKEQ. The CDR3 spells CASSQGSGEDSFYTF. The CDR3 DNA sequence: TGTGCCAGCAGCCAAGGATCCGGGGAGGATTCCTTCTACACCTTC.

Here the CDR3 DNA reads TGCGCCAGCAGCTTGAGACAGGGGCGAGGAAACACCATATATTTT. Residues: CASSLRQGRGNTIYF. The chain uses TRBV5-1 and TRBJ1-3, with 8 bases matching TRBD1. CDR3 length: 15 residues. Per germline, CDR1 SGHRS and CDR2 YFSETQ. J lost 4 bases, V lost 1 base, and 4 bases had no gene match.

Concerning this clone itself: Sequence at one end of the junction differs from germline and may be a read error. The V call is TRBV5-1, the J call TRBJ2-3, with D possibly matching TRBD1 (5 bases). In germline, CDR1 is SGHRS, CDR2 YFSETQ. The CDR3 sequence is 17 residues long. This CDR3 reads CASSLVTQGKGTDTQYF. The DNA for the CDR3 is TGCGCCAGCAGCTTGGTTACTCAGGGTAAGGGCACGGATACGCAGTATTTT.

This clone was observed a single time. The gene calls are TRBV14 and TRBJ2-5; 11 nucleotides line up with TRBD2. Germline V gives CDR1 SGHDN, CDR2 FVKESK. Unmatched junction bases numbered 17, after V lost 4 bases and J lost 4 bases. The CDR3 runs 19 residues. This chain's CDR3 is CASSPGFQPGLAVRETQYF. DNA of the CDR3: TGTGCCAGCAGCCCAGGGTTCCAACCGGGACTAGCGGTGAGAGAGACCCAGTACTTC.

This clone was found once. The V and J genes are TRBV2 and TRBJ2-5; 10 nucleotides match TRBD1. This CDR3 is 15 amino acids long. Germline trimming cut 5 bases from V and 7 bases from J; bases unmatched to any gene: 10. Germline-derived CDR1 and CDR2 are SNHLY and FYNNEI. The CDR3 sequence: CASSLSLGQGGTQYF. CDR3 DNA: TGTGCCAGCAGTCTCTCCCTTGGACAGGGGGGGACCCAGTACTTC. The full variable domain, with the rest looked up from reference TRBV2 and TRBJ2-5, is EPEVTQTPSHQVTQMGQEVILRCVPISNHLYFYWYRQILGQKVEFLVSFYNNEISEKSEIFDDQFSVERPDGSNFTLKIRSTKLEDSAMYFCASSLSLGQGGTQYFGPGTRLLVL.

The rearrangement uses TRBV7-2 and TRBJ2-1; 10 bases line up with TRBD1. This CDR3 contains 16 residues. Germline values: CDR1 SGHTA, CDR2 FQGNSA. V shed 5 bases and J 6 bases; nucleotides not matched to a gene: 10. The CDR3 nucleotides read TGTGCCAGCAGCCCGAGGACAGGGGGTATGCTCAATGAGCAGTTCTTC. Translated, it gives CASSPRTGGMLNEQFF.

V gene TRBV6-5 combines with J gene TRBJ2-6, with a possible D match to TRBD2 (5 bases). Trimming cost V 7 bases and J 4 bases, with 14 bases left between them. CDR1 is MNHEY and CDR2 is SVGAGI in the germline V gene. The CDR3 has 15 residues. Here the CDR3 reads CASTDSPGGANVLTF. CDR3 coding DNA: TGTGCCAGCACCGACTCACCGGGGGGGGCCAACGTCCTGACTTTC.

The CDR3 DNA reads as TGTGCCAGCAGTCCGGGGGGGGCAAAAGGGTACAATGAGCAGTTCTTC. Its protein is CASSPGGAKGYNEQFF. The chain recombines TRBV11-3 with TRBJ2-1; 8 bases align to TRBD2. Per the germline V gene, CDR1 is SGHNT and CDR2 is YENEEA. V shed 6 bases and J 4 bases; nucleotides not matched to a gene: 11. This CDR3 has 16 residues.

The V and J genes are TRBV30 and TRBJ1-2; TRBD1 aligns across 7 bases. After removal of 4 bases from V and 2 bases from J, the junction contained 7 bases not matched to a gene. The CDR3 is made up of 14 amino acids. The germline V gene has CDR1 GTSNPN and CDR2 SVGIG (reference sequence). The CDR3 sequence: CAWTPTGANYGYTF. In nucleotides, the CDR3 is TGTGCCTGGACACCCACAGGGGCGAACTATGGCTACACCTTC.

The chain is built from TRBV27 and TRBJ2-5, with D tentatively TRBD2 (6 bases). Trimming stripped 6 bases from V and 5 bases from J, with 13 bases between. The CDR3 spans 13 residues. The germline V gene has CDR1 MNHEY and CDR2 SMNVEV (reference sequence). This CDR3 reads CASRQTGGETQYF. In DNA form, the CDR3 reads TGTGCCAGCAGACAAACAGGAGGGGAGACCCAGTACTTC.

The chain carries TRBV7-3 and TRBJ1-6; the D gene is possibly TRBD1 (5 bases). CDR3 size: 13 residues. CDR1 is SGHTA and CDR2 is FQGTGA in the germline V gene. The V end lost 5 bases, the J end lost 7 bases, and 9 bases lay between the germline ends. The CDR3: CASSPGQNSPLHF. CDR3 coding DNA: TGTGCCAGCAGCCCCGGACAAAATTCACCCCTCCACTTT.